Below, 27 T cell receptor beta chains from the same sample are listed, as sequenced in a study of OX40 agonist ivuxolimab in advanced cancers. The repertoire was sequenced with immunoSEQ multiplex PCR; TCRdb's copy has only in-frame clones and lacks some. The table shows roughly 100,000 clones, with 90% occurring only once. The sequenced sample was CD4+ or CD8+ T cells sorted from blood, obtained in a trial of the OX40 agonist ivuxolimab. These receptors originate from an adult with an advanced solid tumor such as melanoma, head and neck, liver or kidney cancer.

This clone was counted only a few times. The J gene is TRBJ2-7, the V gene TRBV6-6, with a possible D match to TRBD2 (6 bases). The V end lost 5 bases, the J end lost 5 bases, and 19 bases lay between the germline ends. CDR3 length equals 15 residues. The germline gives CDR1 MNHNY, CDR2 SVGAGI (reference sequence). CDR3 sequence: CASSAPLAVNDEQYF. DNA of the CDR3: TGTGCCAGCAGTGCCCCTTTAGCGGTTAACGACGAGCAGTACTTC.

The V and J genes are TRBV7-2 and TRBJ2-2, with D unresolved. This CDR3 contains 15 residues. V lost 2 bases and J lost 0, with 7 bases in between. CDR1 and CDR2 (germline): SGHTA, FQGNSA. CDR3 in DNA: TGTGCCAGCAGCTTAAAACTGGCGAACACCGGGGAGCTGTTTTTT. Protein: CASSLKLANTGELFF.

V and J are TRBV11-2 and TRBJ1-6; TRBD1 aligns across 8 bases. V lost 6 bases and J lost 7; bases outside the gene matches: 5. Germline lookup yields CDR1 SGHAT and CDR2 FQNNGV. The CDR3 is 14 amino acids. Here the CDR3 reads CASRLQGVNSPLHF. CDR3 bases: TGTGCCAGCAGGCTACAGGGGGTAAATTCACCCCTCCACTTT.

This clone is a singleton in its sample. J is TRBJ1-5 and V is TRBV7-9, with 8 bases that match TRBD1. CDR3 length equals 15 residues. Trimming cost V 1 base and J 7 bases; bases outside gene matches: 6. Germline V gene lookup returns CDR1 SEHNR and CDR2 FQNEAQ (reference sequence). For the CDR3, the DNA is TGTGCCAGCAGCTTAGAGACAGGGGCGGGCCAGCCCCAGCATTTT. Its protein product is CASSLETGAGQPQHF.

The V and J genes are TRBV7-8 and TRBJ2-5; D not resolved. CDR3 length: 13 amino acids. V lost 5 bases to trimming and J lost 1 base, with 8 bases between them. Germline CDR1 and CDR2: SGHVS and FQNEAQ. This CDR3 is CASSPPTQETQYF. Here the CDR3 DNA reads TGTGCCAGCAGCCCTCCGACCCAAGAGACCCAGTACTTC.

The CDR3 sequence: CASSSPFLRYGYTF. As DNA, the CDR3 is TGTGCCAGCAGCTCACCTTTCCTTCGCTATGGCTACACCTTC. The chain carries TRBV5-6 and TRBJ1-2; unclear D gene. CDR3 length equals 14 residues. Germline lookup yields CDR1 SGHDT and CDR2 YYEEEE. V gave up 3 bases and J gave up 4 bases, with 13 bases separating them.

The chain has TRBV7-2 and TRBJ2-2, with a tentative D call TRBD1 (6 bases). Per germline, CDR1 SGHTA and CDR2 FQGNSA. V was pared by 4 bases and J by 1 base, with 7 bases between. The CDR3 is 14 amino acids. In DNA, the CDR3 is TGTGCCAGCAGCTGGGGACAGAACACCGGGGAGCTGTTTTTT. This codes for CASSWGQNTGELFF.

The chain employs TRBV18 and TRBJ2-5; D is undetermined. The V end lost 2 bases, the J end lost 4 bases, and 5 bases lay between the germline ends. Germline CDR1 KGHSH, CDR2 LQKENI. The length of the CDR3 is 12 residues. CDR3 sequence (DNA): TGTGCCAGCTCACCATCGTCAGAGACCCAGTACTTC. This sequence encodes CASSPSSETQYF.

In DNA form, the CDR3 reads TGTGCCAGCAGCCAGACTCCGGGGACCTTCTTCACCGGGGAGCTGTTTTTT. It is translated as CASSQTPGTFFTGELFF. The chain combines TRBV14 with TRBJ2-2; D assignment may be TRBD1 or TRBD2 (5 bases each). The CDR3 is 17 residues long. V was cut by 3 bases and J by 4 bases, with 18 bases left in between. The V gene's germline CDR1 is SGHDN and CDR2 FVKESK.

The CDR3 nucleotides read TGTGCCAGCAGCTTAGGGGGGTTACGTGCGGGGTCCTACGAGCAGTACTTC. This gives the protein CASSLGGLRAGSYEQYF. The chain carries TRBV7-9 and TRBJ2-7, with D perhaps matching TRBD2 (6 bases). Germline CDR1 SEHNR, CDR2 FQNEAQ (reference sequence). V lost 1 base and J 1 base, leaving 17 bases between the germline ends. The CDR3 runs to 17 residues. The full variable domain, completed using reference TRBV7-9 and TRBJ2-7, is DTGVSQNPRHKITKRGQNVTFRCDPISEHNRLYWYRQTLGQGPEFLTYFQNEAQLEKSRLLSDRFSAERPKGSFSTLEIQRTEQGDSAMYLCASSLGGLRAGSYEQYFGPGTRLTVT.

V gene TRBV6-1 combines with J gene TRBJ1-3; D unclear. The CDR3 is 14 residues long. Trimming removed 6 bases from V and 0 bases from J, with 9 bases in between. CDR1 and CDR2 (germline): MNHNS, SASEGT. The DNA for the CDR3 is TGTGCCAGCAGGGTGGCTGACTCTGGAAACACCATATATTTT. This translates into CASRVADSGNTIYF.

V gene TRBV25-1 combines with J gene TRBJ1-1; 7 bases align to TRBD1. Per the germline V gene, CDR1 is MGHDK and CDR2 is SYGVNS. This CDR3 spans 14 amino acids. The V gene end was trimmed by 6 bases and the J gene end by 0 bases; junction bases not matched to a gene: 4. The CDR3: CASRQTGLNTEAFF. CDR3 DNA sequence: TGTGCCAGCAGACAGACAGGGTTGAACACTGAAGCTTTCTTT. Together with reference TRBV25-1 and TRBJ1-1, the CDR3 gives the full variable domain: EADIYQTPRYLVIGTGKKITLECSQTMGHDKMYWYQQDPGMELHLIHYSYGVNSTEKGDLSSESTVSRIRTEHFPLTLESARPSHTSQYLCASRQTGLNTEAFFGQGTRLTVV.

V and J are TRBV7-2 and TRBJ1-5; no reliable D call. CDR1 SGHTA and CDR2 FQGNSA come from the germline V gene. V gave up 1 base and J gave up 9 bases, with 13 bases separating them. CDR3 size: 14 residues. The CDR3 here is CASSLESGAGPQHF. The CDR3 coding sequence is TGTGCCAGCAGCTTAGAGTCAGGTGCAGGGCCCCAGCATTTT.

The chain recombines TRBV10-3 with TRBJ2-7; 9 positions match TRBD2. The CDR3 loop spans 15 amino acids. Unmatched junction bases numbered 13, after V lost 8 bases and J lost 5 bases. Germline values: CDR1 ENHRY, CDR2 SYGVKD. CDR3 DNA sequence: TGTGCCATCCGGGGCGGGGGGGCATCAGCACACGAGCAGTACTTC. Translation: CAIRGGGASAHEQYF.

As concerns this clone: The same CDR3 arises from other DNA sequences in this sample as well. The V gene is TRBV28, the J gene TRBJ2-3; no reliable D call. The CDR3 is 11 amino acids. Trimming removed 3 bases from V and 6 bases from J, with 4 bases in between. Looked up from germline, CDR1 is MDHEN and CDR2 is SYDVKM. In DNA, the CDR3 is TGTGCCAGCAGTTTTTGGGATACGCAGTATTTT. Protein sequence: CASSFWDTQYF.

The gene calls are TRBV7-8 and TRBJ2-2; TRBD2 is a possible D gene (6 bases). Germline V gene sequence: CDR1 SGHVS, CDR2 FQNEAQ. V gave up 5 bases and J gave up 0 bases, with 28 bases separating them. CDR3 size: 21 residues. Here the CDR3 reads CASSPFKGPRRAGANTGELFF. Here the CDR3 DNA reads TGTGCCAGCAGCCCCTTCAAGGGACCGAGGAGGGCAGGCGCGAACACCGGGGAGCTGTTTTTT.

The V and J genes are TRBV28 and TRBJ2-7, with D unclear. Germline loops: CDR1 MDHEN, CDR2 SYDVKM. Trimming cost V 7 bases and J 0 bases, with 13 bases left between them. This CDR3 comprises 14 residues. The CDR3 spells CASTGQENSYEQYF. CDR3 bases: TGTGCCAGCACGGGTCAGGAGAACTCCTACGAGCAGTACTTC. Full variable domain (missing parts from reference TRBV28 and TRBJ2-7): DVKVTQSSRYLVKRTGEKVFLECVQDMDHENMFWYRQDPGLGLRLIYFSYDVKMKEKGDIPEGYSVSREKKERFSLILESASTNQTSMYLCASTGQENSYEQYFGPGTRLTVT.

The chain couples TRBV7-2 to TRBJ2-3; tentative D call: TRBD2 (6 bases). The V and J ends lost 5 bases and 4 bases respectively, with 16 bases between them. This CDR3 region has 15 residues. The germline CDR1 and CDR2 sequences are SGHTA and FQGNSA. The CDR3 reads CASSGRAPGADTQYF. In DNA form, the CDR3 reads TGTGCCAGCAGCGGGCGAGCGCCGGGGGCAGATACGCAGTATTTT.

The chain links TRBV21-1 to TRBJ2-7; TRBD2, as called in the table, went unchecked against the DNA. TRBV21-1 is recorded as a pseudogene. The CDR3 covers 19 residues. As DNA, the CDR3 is TGTGCCAGCAGCTCAAGGACAGGGACTAGCGGGGGGCGATCCTACGAGCAGTACTTC. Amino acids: CASSSRTGTSGGRSYEQYF.

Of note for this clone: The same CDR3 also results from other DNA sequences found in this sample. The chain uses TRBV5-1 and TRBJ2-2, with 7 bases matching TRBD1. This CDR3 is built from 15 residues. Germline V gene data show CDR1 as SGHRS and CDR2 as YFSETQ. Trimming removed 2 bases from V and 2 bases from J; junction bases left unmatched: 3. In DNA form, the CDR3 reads TGCGCCAGCAGCTTAGGGACAGTAAACACCGGGGAGCTGTTTTTT. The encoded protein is CASSLGTVNTGELFF. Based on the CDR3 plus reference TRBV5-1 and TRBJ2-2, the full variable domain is KAGVTQTPRYLIKTRGQQVTLSCSPISGHRSVSWYQQTPGQGLQFLFEYFSETQRNKGNFPGRFSGRQFSNSRSEMNVSTLELGDSALYLCASSLGTVNTGELFFGEGSRLTVL.

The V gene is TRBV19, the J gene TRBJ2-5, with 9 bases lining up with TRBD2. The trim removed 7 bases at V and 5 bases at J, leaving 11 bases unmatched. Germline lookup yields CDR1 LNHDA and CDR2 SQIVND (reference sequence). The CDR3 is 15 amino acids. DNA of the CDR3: TGTGCCAGTACCCTTAGCGGGGGCCCCTACGAGACCCAGTACTTC. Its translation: CASTLSGGPYETQYF.

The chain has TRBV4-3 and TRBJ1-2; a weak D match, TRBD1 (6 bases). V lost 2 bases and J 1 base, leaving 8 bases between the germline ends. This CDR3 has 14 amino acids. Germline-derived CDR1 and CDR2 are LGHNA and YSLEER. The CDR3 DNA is TGCGCCAGCAGCCAAAAGGACAGTAACTATGGCTACACCTTC. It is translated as CASSQKDSNYGYTF.

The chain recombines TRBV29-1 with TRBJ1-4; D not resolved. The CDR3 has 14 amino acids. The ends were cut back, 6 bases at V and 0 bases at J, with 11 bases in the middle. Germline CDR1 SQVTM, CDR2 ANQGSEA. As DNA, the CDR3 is TGCAGCGTGTCGTCGGGAGCAACTAATGAAAAACTGTTTTTT. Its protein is CSVSSGATNEKLFF.

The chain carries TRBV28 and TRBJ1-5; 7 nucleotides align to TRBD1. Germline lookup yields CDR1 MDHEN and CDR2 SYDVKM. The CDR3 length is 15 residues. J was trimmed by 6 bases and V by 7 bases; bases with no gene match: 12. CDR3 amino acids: CASILTGQAFQPQHF. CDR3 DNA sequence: TGTGCCAGCATCCTTACAGGACAGGCCTTTCAGCCCCAGCATTTT.

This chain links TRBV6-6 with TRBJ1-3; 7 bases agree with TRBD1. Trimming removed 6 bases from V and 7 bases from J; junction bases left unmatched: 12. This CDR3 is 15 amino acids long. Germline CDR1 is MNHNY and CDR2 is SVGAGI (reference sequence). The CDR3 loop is CASSLTGALGNTIYF. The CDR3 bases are TGTGCCAGCAGCCTCACAGGGGCCCTTGGTAACACCATATATTTT.

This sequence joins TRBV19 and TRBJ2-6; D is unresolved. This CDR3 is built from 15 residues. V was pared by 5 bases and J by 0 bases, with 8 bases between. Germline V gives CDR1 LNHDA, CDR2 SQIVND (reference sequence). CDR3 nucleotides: TGTGCCAGTAGTCTCCTGGGCTCTGGGGCCAACGTCCTGACTTTC. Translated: CASSLLGSGANVLTF.

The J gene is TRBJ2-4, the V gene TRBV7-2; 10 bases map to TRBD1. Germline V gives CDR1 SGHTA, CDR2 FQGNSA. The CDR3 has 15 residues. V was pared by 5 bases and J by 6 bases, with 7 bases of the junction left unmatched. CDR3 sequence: CASSTGTGVLNIQYF. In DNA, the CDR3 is TGTGCCAGCAGCACCGGGACAGGGGTACTAAACATTCAGTACTTC.